Each of the 18 T cell receptor beta chains below was sequenced from the same sample in a study of T cell repertoires in cytomegalovirus infection. TCRdb fed the reads into MiXCR, producing one record per CDR3 protein. This table holds approximately 750,000 distinct CDR3 sequences, roughly a third found once. The sample taken for sequencing was PBMCs. The receptors come from a human donor in good health (CMV status not recorded). Some clones in this sample may be carry-over from other donors' samples.

The V call is TRBV28, the J call TRBJ2-7; 8 bases agree with TRBD2. The V gene end was trimmed by 5 bases and the J gene end by 0 bases; junction bases not matched to a gene: 6. Germline V CDR1 and CDR2: MDHEN, SYDVKM. The CDR3 runs 15 residues. The CDR3 sequence: CASSPPAGVSYEQYF. The DNA of the CDR3 is TGTGCCAGCAGTCCACCAGCGGGGGTCTCCTACGAGCAGTACTTC. The full variable domain, its missing parts supplied by reference TRBV28 and TRBJ2-7, is DVKVTQSSRYLVKRTGEKVFLECVQDMDHENMFWYRQDPGLGLRLIYFSYDVKMKEKGDIPEGYSVSREKKERFSLILESASTNQTSMYLCASSPPAGVSYEQYFGPGTRLTVT.

CDR3 nucleotides: TGTGCCAGCAGCTTCAGGGTTGGGTCCTACGAGCAGTACTTC. Residues: CASSFRVGSYEQYF. The chain couples TRBV7-6 to TRBJ2-7; a weak D match, TRBD1 (5 bases). This CDR3 is built from 14 residues. From germline, CDR1 is SGHVS and CDR2 FNYEAQ. V dropped 3 bases and J dropped 1 base, with 10 bases sitting between them.

This clonotype was seen a handful of times. J is TRBJ2-7 and V is TRBV7-9; D is possibly TRBD1 or TRBD2 (6 bases each). From germline, CDR1 is SEHNR and CDR2 FQNEAQ (reference sequence). The CDR3 runs 15 residues. V was shortened by 5 bases and J by 0 bases, with 14 bases between the two germline ends. CDR3 DNA: TGTGCCAGCAGCCAAGGTGGGGGGCACTCCTACGAGCAGTACTTC. It codes for CASSQGGGHSYEQYF. Full variable domain (outside the CDR3, taken from reference TRBV7-9 and TRBJ2-7): DTGVSQNPRHKITKRGQNVTFRCDPISEHNRLYWYRQTLGQGPEFLTYFQNEAQLEKSRLLSDRFSAERPKGSFSTLEIQRTEQGDSAMYLCASSQGGGHSYEQYFGPGTRLTVT.

The V gene is TRBV7-9, the J gene TRBJ2-1, with a possible D match to TRBD2 (5 bases). Germline V gives CDR1 SEHNR, CDR2 FQNEAQ (reference sequence). CDR3 size: 16 residues. V lost 5 bases, J lost 4 bases, and 18 bases lay in between. Written as DNA, the CDR3 is TGTGCCAGCAGCAAGATCCTAGGTACGGGGTACAATGAGCAGTTCTTC. Residues: CASSKILGTGYNEQFF.

The chain carries TRBV28 and TRBJ1-6; 7 nucleotides align to TRBD1. Germline values: CDR1 MDHEN, CDR2 SYDVKM. CDR3 length: 19 residues. J gave up 9 bases and V 5 bases, and 22 bases lay outside the gene matches. The CDR3 loop reads CASSEYPTTQRQGTSPLHF. In DNA, the CDR3 is TGTGCCAGCAGTGAATACCCCACCACGCAACGACAGGGTACTTCACCCCTCCACTTT.

The DNA of the CDR3 is TGTGCCAGCAGTTACCGACAGGGGAGCTCTGGAAACACCATATATTTT. Its translation: CASSYRQGSSGNTIYF. This chain joins TRBV6-5 and TRBJ1-3; 8 bases are shared with TRBD1. V lost 2 bases, J lost 0 bases, and 3 bases stayed unmatched. CDR3 length: 16 amino acids. CDR1 MNHEY and CDR2 SVGAGI come from the germline V gene.

This clonotype was detected a few times. The CDR3 spells CASRISGSSYNEQFF. CDR3 coding DNA: TGTGCCAGTAGAATTAGCGGGAGCTCCTACAATGAGCAGTTCTTC. The chain joins TRBV19 to TRBJ2-1; 9 nucleotides match TRBD2. The CDR3 totals 15 residues. Germline trimming cut 6 bases from V and 0 bases from J; bases unmatched to any gene: 3. CDR1 LNHDA and CDR2 SQIVND come from the germline V gene (reference sequence).

This clonotype was detected a few times. This chain connects TRBV19 to TRBJ2-7; 8 bases match TRBD2. The CDR3 spans 14 residues. The germline V gene has CDR1 LNHDA and CDR2 SQIVND (reference sequence). V lost 3 bases and J lost 3; bases outside the gene matches: 4. The CDR3 loop is CASSMVAGYYEQYF. The DNA of the CDR3 is TGTGCCAGTAGTATGGTAGCGGGATACTACGAGCAGTACTTC.

This clonotype was observed a handful of times. The genes are TRBV27 and TRBJ2-5; perhaps TRBD1 as D (5 bases). The germline gives CDR1 MNHEY, CDR2 SMNVEV (reference sequence). This CDR3 has 14 residues. Trimming pared 2 bases from V and 5 bases from J, leaving 12 bases between. CDR3 sequence (DNA): TGTGCCAGCAGTTTACAGAGACAGATGGAGACCCAGTACTTC. It is translated as CASSLQRQMETQYF.

This sequence joins TRBV5-5 and TRBJ2-3; 7 bases match TRBD2. V lost 0 bases and J lost 2; bases outside the gene matches: 9. The germline V gene encodes CDR1 SGHKS and CDR2 YYEKEE (reference sequence). The CDR3 length is 17 residues. DNA for the CDR3: TGTGCCAGCAGCTTGGCCGTCCAGGGACTATACACAGATACGCAGTATTTT. This sequence encodes CASSLAVQGLYTDTQYF.

The rearrangement links TRBV29-1 to TRBJ2-3; 8 nucleotides align to TRBD1. V lost 4 bases, J lost 4 bases, and 7 bases stayed unmatched. CDR1 and CDR2 (germline): SQVTM, ANQGSEA. The CDR3 is made up of 14 amino acids. CDR3: CSVAHRGVADTQYF. CDR3 DNA: TGCAGCGTTGCCCACAGGGGGGTAGCAGATACGCAGTATTTT.

The rearrangement links TRBV20-1 to TRBJ2-7; 11 bases agree with TRBD2. The CDR3 totals 13 residues. The V gene's germline CDR1 is DFQATT and CDR2 SNEGSKA (reference sequence). After removal of 3 bases from V and 7 bases from J, the junction contained 5 bases not matched to a gene. The CDR3 DNA sequence: TGCAGTGCTAGTGGCCTAGCGGGAGGTGAGCAGTACTTC. This codes for CSASGLAGGEQYF.

This sequence joins TRBV4-1 and TRBJ1-5; TRBD1 might be the D (5 bases). This CDR3 region has 14 residues. V lost 0 bases and J 3 bases, leaving 6 bases between the germline ends. CDR1 and CDR2 (germline): MGHRA, YSYEKL. Here the CDR3 DNA reads TGCGCCAGCAGCCAAGAGACAGTCAATCAGCCCCAGCATTTT. It codes for CASSQETVNQPQHF.

The V gene is TRBV5-1, the J gene TRBJ2-3; 9 nucleotides align to TRBD2. Germline trimming cut 3 bases from V and 6 bases from J; bases unmatched to any gene: 14. Germline lookup yields CDR1 SGHRS and CDR2 YFSETQ. The CDR3 is 17 amino acids. CDR3 nucleotide sequence: TGCGCCAGCAGCTCTGACTTTAGCGGGGGCGAGTCGGATACGCAGTATTTT. Its translation: CASSSDFSGGESDTQYF.

V is TRBV19 and J is TRBJ1-5; TRBD1 is a possible D gene (5 bases). This CDR3 has 14 amino acids. V was pared by 4 bases and J by 4 bases, with 11 bases between. The germline V gene encodes CDR1 LNHDA and CDR2 SQIVND (reference sequence). The CDR3 here is CASSKGQQNQPQHF. CDR3 coding DNA: TGTGCCAGTAGTAAGGGGCAGCAGAATCAGCCCCAGCATTTT.

This clonotype was recorded many times. This sequence joins TRBV7-6 and TRBJ2-2; the D is unclear. Deletions cut 5 bases from V and 0 bases from J, with 7 bases between. Germline CDR1 and CDR2: SGHVS and FNYEAQ. The length of the CDR3 is 14 residues. CDR3 nucleotides: TGTGCCAGCAGCAGACAAGCGAACACCGGGGAGCTGTTTTTT. Translation: CASSRQANTGELFF.

V usage is TRBV7-2 and J usage is TRBJ1-2; 10 bases fit TRBD1. The CDR3 runs 15 residues. The V gene end was trimmed by 5 bases and the J gene end by 4 bases; junction bases not matched to a gene: 7. Germline CDR1 SGHTA, CDR2 FQGNSA. CDR3 residues: CASSIPTGGTYGYTF. DNA for the CDR3: TGTGCCAGCAGCATTCCGACAGGGGGCACCTATGGCTACACCTTC.

This clonotype was found many times. V is TRBV7-6 and J is TRBJ2-2; 9 nucleotides align to TRBD1. Per the germline V gene, CDR1 is SGHVS and CDR2 is FNYEAQ. The CDR3 runs to 17 residues. V lost 6 bases, J lost 4 bases, and 12 bases stayed unmatched. CDR3 DNA: TGTGCCAGCAGAAGCCGGACAGGGGTGCGTGGCACCGGGGAGCTGTTTTTT. It codes for CASRSRTGVRGTGELFF.